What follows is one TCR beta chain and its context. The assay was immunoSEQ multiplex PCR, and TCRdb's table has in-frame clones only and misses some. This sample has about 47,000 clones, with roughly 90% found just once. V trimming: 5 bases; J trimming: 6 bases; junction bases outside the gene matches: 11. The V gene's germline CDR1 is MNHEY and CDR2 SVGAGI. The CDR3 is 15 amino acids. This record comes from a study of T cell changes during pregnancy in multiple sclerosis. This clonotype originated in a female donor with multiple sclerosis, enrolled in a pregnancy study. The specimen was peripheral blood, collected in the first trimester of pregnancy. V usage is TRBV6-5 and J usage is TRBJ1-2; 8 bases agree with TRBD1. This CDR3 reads CASSDYLDRVHGYTF. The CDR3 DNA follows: TGTGCCAGCAGTGACTACCTGGACAGGGTGCATGGCTACACCTTC.